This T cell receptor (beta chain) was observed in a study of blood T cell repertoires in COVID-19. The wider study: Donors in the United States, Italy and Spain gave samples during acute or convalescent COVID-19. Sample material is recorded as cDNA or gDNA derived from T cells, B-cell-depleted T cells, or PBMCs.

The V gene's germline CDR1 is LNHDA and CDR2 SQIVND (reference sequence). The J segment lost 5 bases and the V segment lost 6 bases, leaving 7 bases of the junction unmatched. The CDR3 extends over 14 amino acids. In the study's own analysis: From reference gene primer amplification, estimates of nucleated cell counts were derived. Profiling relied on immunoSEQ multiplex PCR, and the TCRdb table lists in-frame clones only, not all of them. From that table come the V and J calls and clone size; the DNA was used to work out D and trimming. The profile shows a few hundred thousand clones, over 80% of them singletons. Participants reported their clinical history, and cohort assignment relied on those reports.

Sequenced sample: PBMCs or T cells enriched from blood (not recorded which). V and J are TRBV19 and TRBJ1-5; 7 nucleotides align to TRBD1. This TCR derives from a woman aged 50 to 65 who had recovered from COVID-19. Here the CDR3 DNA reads TGTGCCAGTAGCCCCAGGGGGGCTTATCAGCCCCAGCATTTT. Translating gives CASSPRGAYQPQHF.